The next 9 T cell receptor beta chains were all read from a single sample in a study of shared clonotypes between healthy human individuals. The method was immunoSEQ multiplex PCR; TCRdb's version includes in-frame clones alone and lacks a portion of them. The sample shows 2 million to 2.5 million clones, roughly 90% of them seen only once. The specimen was naive CD4+ T cells from PBMCs. Subset here: CD45RA+ positively selected. Receptors were obtained from a man aged 18 to 29 in good health. Some clones in this sample may be carry-over from other donors' samples.

The DNA for the CDR3 is TGTGCCAGTAGGGAAACCGGGACAGGGAACACCGGGGAGCTGTTTTTT. Protein product: CASRETGTGNTGELFF. The rearrangement uses TRBV27 and TRBJ2-2; 8 nucleotides line up with TRBD1. The CDR3 consists of 16 residues. Trimming cost V 9 bases and J 1 base; bases outside gene matches: 10. The germline gives CDR1 MNHEY, CDR2 SMNVEV (reference sequence).

With regard to this clone: One end of the junction is discordant with germline, which a read error may explain. The chain links TRBV7-9 to TRBJ2-2; the D is unclear. The CDR3 has 16 residues. The V gene's germline CDR1 is SEHNR and CDR2 FQNEAQ (reference sequence). For the CDR3, the DNA is TGTGCCAGCAGCCCCCGCCCCGGCCCGAATACCGGGGAGCTGTTTTTT. Translating it yields CASSPRPGPNTGELFF.

The rearrangement uses TRBV11-1 and TRBJ2-4, with 7 bases identical to TRBD2. V lost 1 base, J lost 3 bases, and 6 bases stayed unmatched. Germline CDR1 and CDR2: SGHAT and FQDESV (reference sequence). The CDR3 totals 16 residues. The CDR3 spells CASSLGREGIKNIQYF. DNA for the CDR3: TGTGCCAGCAGCTTAGGAAGGGAGGGTATCAAAAACATTCAGTACTTC.

This rearrangement joins TRBV5-4 to TRBJ1-4, with TRBD1 as a possible D gene (6 bases). The CDR3 extends over 16 amino acids. The V gene lost 4 bases and the J gene lost 4 bases, with 17 bases spanning the gap. From germline, CDR1 is SGHNT and CDR2 YYREEE (reference sequence). CDR3 in amino acids: CASSSRGGKDNEKLFF. The CDR3, as DNA: TGTGCCAGCAGCAGCCGGGGGGGCAAAGATAATGAAAAACTGTTTTTT.

This chain connects TRBV9 to TRBJ1-3; 9 bases align to TRBD1. Germline V gene lookup returns CDR1 SGDLS and CDR2 YYNGEE. The V and J ends lost 0 bases and 4 bases, in that order; junction bases with no gene match: 8. The CDR3 is 17 residues long. CDR3 amino acids: CASSVALGTGSGNTIYF. The CDR3 DNA sequence: TGTGCCAGCAGCGTAGCTCTCGGGACAGGGTCGGGAAACACCATATATTTT.

The gene calls are TRBV30 and TRBJ1-5; no clear D. V was trimmed by 0 bases and J by 7 bases, leaving 7 bases between them. The CDR3 is 12 residues long. Germline-derived CDR1 and CDR2 are GTSNPN and SVGIG (reference sequence). CDR3 bases: TGTGCCTGGAGTGTACCCAGCCAGCCCCAGCATTTT. This encodes CAWSVPSQPQHF.

V and J are TRBV5-1 and TRBJ2-7, with a possible D match to TRBD2 (5 bases). CDR3 size: 14 residues. Germline V gene lookup returns CDR1 SGHRS and CDR2 YFSETQ. V lost 6 bases, J lost 1 base, and 14 bases lay in between. CDR3 protein: CASIQYPGSYEQYF. CDR3 bases: TGCGCCAGCATCCAGTACCCGGGATCCTACGAGCAGTACTTC.

V usage is TRBV6-5 and J usage is TRBJ2-1, with TRBD2 matching 12 bases. The CDR3 contains 16 residues. Looked up from germline, CDR1 is MNHEY and CDR2 is SVGAGI. V was pared by 4 bases and J by 0 bases, with 1 base of the junction left unmatched. The CDR3 is CASSLLAGGSYNEQFF. In DNA, the CDR3 is TGTGCCAGCAGTTTACTAGCGGGAGGCTCCTACAATGAGCAGTTCTTC.

CDR3 coding DNA: TGTGCCAGCAGTTTAGACCGAGGGGGCACCGGGGAGCTGTTTTTT. Its protein is CASSLDRGGTGELFF. The rearrangement uses TRBV27 and TRBJ2-2; possible D gene TRBD1, 6 bases. CDR1 is MNHEY, CDR2 SMNVEV, per germline (reference sequence). The CDR3 runs 15 residues. Trimming removed 2 bases at V and 4 bases at J, with 11 bases between.